Listed here are 18 T cell receptor beta chains from one sample, sequenced in a study of response to subunit inactivated influenza vaccine. A single record per CDR3 protein comes from TCRdb applying MiXCR to the RT-PCR reads. The data hold roughly 710,000 distinct CDR3 sequences, with 12% to 15% observed a single time. Specimen: PBMCs from blood, collected 14 days before vaccination. These receptors originate from a man between 45 and 60 years old who received an inactivated influenza vaccine.

This clonotype was counted many times. This rearrangement joins TRBV5-6 to TRBJ1-2, with a weak D call TRBD1 (5 bases). Germline values: CDR1 SGHDT, CDR2 YYEEEE. The CDR3 covers 14 residues. V gave up 1 base and J gave up 1 base, with 8 bases separating them. The CDR3 DNA reads TGTGCCAGCAGCTTGATGGGGGTTAACTATGGCTACACCTTC. Its translation: CASSLMGVNYGYTF. Variable domain in full (rest from reference TRBV5-6 and TRBJ1-2): DAGVTQSPTHLIKTRGQQVTLRCSPKSGHDTVSWYQQALGQGPQFIFQYYEEEERQRGNFPDRFSGHQFPNYSSELNVNALLLGDSALYLCASSLMGVNYGYTFGSGTRLTVV.

The rearrangement joins TRBV4-2 to TRBJ2-7; TRBD1 matches at 10 bases. Trimming removed 2 bases from V and 1 base from J; junction bases left unmatched: 5. The CDR3 is made up of 16 amino acids. Germline V gene lookup returns CDR1 LGHNA and CDR2 YNFKEQ. The CDR3 reads CASSQTPGQGSYEQYF. In DNA, the CDR3 is TGTGCCAGCAGCCAAACCCCGGGACAGGGGTCCTACGAGCAGTACTTC.

This clonotype has just a few counts. The V gene is TRBV20-1, the J gene TRBJ2-7, with D perhaps assigned TRBD1 or TRBD2 (5 bases each). This CDR3 spans 12 amino acids. The germline CDR1 and CDR2 sequences are DFQATT and SNEGSKA (reference sequence). Between the trimmed V and J ends, which lost 0 bases and 8 bases, there was a span of 11 bases. CDR3 loop: CSARDRQTKQYF. CDR3 bases: TGCAGTGCTAGAGACCGACAGACTAAGCAGTACTTC.

This clonotype was recorded a few times. The chain has TRBV19 and TRBJ2-5; 8 bases map to TRBD2. V lost 6 bases and J lost 5; bases outside the gene matches: 11. The CDR3 contains 15 residues. CDR1 and CDR2 (germline): LNHDA, SQIVND (reference sequence). The CDR3 nucleotides are TGTGCCAGTAGAAACTGGCGGGAGGAATTGGAGACCCAGTACTTC. It yields the protein CASRNWREELETQYF.

This clonotype was observed many times. The rearrangement joins TRBV7-2 to TRBJ2-4; 9 bases are a match to TRBD1. CDR1 is SGHTA and CDR2 is FQGNSA in the germline V gene. Trimming took 1 base from V and 6 from J; bases not matched to a gene: 4. CDR3 length equals 15 residues. The chain's CDR3 is CASSLGGQGPNIQYF. Written as DNA, the CDR3 is TGTGCCAGCAGCTTAGGGGGACAGGGACCAAACATTCAGTACTTC. The full variable domain, with the rest looked up from reference TRBV7-2 and TRBJ2-4, is GAGVSQSPSNKVTEKGKDVELRCDPISGHTALYWYRQSLGQGLEFLIYFQGNSAPDKSGLPSDRFSAERTGGSVSTLTIQRTQQEDSAVYLCASSLGGQGPNIQYFGAGTRLSVL.

This clonotype was counted between two and nine times. The rearrangement joins TRBV6-1 to TRBJ2-5; TRBD2 aligns across 12 bases. CDR3 length: 16 residues. J gave up 5 bases and V 8 bases, and 12 bases lay outside the gene matches. Germline V gene sequence: CDR1 MNHNS, CDR2 SASEGT. The CDR3 DNA is TGTGCCAGCGCAGACCCGACTAGCGGGAGAGATGAGACCCAGTACTTC. It codes for CASADPTSGRDETQYF.

This clonotype was counted a few times. V is TRBV4-2 and J is TRBJ2-7; a possible D gene is TRBD1 (5 bases). Germline values: CDR1 LGHNA, CDR2 YNFKEQ. This CDR3 contains 16 residues. Trimming removed 0 bases at V and 0 bases at J, with 12 bases between. The CDR3 reads CASSQDPQVPSYEQYF. DNA for the CDR3: TGTGCCAGCAGCCAAGATCCACAGGTTCCCTCCTACGAGCAGTACTTC.

In this sample, this clonotype turned up a few times. The chain links TRBV21-1 to TRBJ1-5; the listed D gene, TRBD1, was not tested against the DNA. TRBV21-1 constitutes a pseudogene. The CDR3 has 15 amino acids. CDR3: CASSKVAKGDQPQHF. DNA for the CDR3: TGTGCCAGCAGCAAAGTAGCCAAGGGGGATCAGCCCCAGCATTTT.

The chain recombines TRBV4-1 with TRBJ2-1; the match to TRBD2 covers 8 bases. V shed 0 bases, J shed 6 bases, and the junction held 7 bases outside the gene matches. This CDR3 contains 16 residues. The germline gives CDR1 MGHRA, CDR2 YSYEKL. CDR3 DNA: TGCGCCAGCAGCCAAGAGTCACTAGCGGTCTCCAATGAGCAGTTCTTC. It yields the protein CASSQESLAVSNEQFF.

A few counts support this clonotype. This rearrangement joins TRBV2 to TRBJ2-7, with no clear D. V lost 4 bases and J 4 bases, leaving 11 bases between the germline ends. This CDR3 is 13 amino acids long. CDR1 and CDR2 (germline): SNHLY, FYNNEI. The CDR3 region is CASSGLSGYEQYF. CDR3 nucleotides: TGTGCCAGCAGTGGCCTTTCGGGTTACGAGCAGTACTTC.

This clonotype has just one count. V and J are TRBV20-1 and TRBJ2-3; 9 bases map to TRBD1. From germline, CDR1 is DFQATT and CDR2 SNEGSKA (reference sequence). There are 15 residues in the CDR3. V gave up 1 base and J gave up 15 bases; unmatched junction bases: 17. The CDR3 reads CSARVGGQGRGYAYF. The DNA of the CDR3 is TGCAGTGCTAGAGTAGGAGGACAGGGGAGGGGATACGCTTATTTT.

This clonotype was counted only a few times. The V gene is TRBV7-9, the J gene TRBJ2-5; 8 bases map to TRBD2. Trimming at V came to 1 base and at J to 3 bases, leaving 10 bases not matched to a gene. The germline V gene has CDR1 SEHNR and CDR2 FQNEAQ (reference sequence). The CDR3 spans 17 residues. DNA of the CDR3: TGTGCCAGCAGCTTAGGCCGATTAGCGGGGAACGAAGAGACCCAGTACTTC. Protein product: CASSLGRLAGNEETQYF.

This sequence joins TRBV11-2 and TRBJ2-5, with D possibly matching TRBD2 (7 bases). Germline V gene data show CDR1 as SGHAT and CDR2 as FQNNGV. V dropped 6 bases and J dropped 1 base, with 18 bases sitting between them. This CDR3 has 16 amino acids. CDR3 in amino acids: CASRGGASGPQETQYF. The DNA for the CDR3 is TGTGCCAGCAGAGGGGGGGCTAGCGGACCCCAAGAGACCCAGTACTTC.

This clonotype was seen many times. The V call is TRBV5-1, the J call TRBJ2-2; tentatively, D is TRBD2 (6 bases). CDR1 is SGHRS and CDR2 is YFSETQ in the germline V gene. Trimming took 7 bases from V and 7 from J, leaving 11 bases between them. The CDR3 has 12 residues. The CDR3 DNA is TGCGCCAGCCGGAGGGAGGACGGGGAGCTGTTTTTT. It specifies CASRREDGELFF.

The V call is TRBV19, the J call TRBJ2-7; D is ambiguous. Germline values: CDR1 LNHDA, CDR2 SQIVND (reference sequence). The ends were cut back, 5 bases at V and 0 bases at J, with 14 bases in the middle. This CDR3 is 15 amino acids long. Here the CDR3 reads CASSPRPPTSYEQYF. The CDR3 region has the DNA TGTGCCAGTAGTCCGAGACCACCGACCTCCTACGAGCAGTACTTC. Complete variable domain (other parts from reference TRBV19 and TRBJ2-7): DGGITQSPKYLFRKEGQNVTLSCEQNLNHDAMYWYRQDPGQGLRLIYYSQIVNDFQKGDIAEGYSVSREKKESFPLTVTSAQKNPTAFYLCASSPRPPTSYEQYFGPGTRLTVT.

This clonotype turned up a few times. CDR3 loop: CASRLRGIPNTGELFF. The CDR3 DNA sequence: TGTGCCAGCCGCCTAAGGGGGATCCCGAACACCGGGGAGCTGTTTTTT. This chain joins TRBV7-8 and TRBJ2-2, with D possibly matching TRBD1 (6 bases). Between the trimmed V and J ends, which lost 8 bases and 0 bases, there was a span of 16 bases. The CDR3 totals 16 residues. Germline assignment: CDR1 SGHVS and CDR2 FQNEAQ.

The chain joins TRBV7-3 to TRBJ2-5; D uncertain. This CDR3 comprises 17 residues. Trimming took off 2 bases at V and 2 bases at J, with 18 bases between the two ends. In germline, CDR1 is SGHTA, CDR2 FQGTGA. The CDR3 sequence is CASSLGLGRRQQETQYF. CDR3 bases: TGTGCCAGCAGCTTAGGTTTGGGTCGTCGGCAACAAGAGACCCAGTACTTC.

V and J are TRBV12-3 or TRBV12-4 and TRBJ2-2; D call uncertain. This CDR3 contains 14 residues. V was clipped by 8 bases and J by 5 bases, with 15 bases between them. The CDR3 coding sequence is TGTGCCAGCTCCGCACTCCTGTCAACCGGGGAGCTGTTTTTT. Protein: CASSALLSTGELFF.